Described below is a single T cell receptor beta chain sequence and its context. Its cognate antigen has yet to be identified. No base qualities exist here, and no much larger clone lies one base off it. This sample is part of a study of blood T cell repertoires in COVID-19 (dated by TCRdb to 2020 to 2022). Concerning the study at large: Samples from collaborators originated in the United States, Italy and Spain and spanned both the acute and convalescent phases of COVID-19. Where available, HLA class I and class II types were obtained from metadata supplied by the sample provider rather than from assay-based typing. The prospective study material was composed of cDNA or gDNA derived from T cells, B-cell-depleted T cells, or PBMCs. The repertoires were released in a freely available public database meant as a resource for research on the immune response to SARS-CoV-2. The sample metadata nearly always contained a de-identified subject ID, COVID-19 status, age in years and sex. Deeply sampled blood TCRbeta repertoires from subjects exposed to, actively infected with, or recovered from COVID-19 were included in the dataset. Samples came from the ongoing ImmuneRACE study (first 160 participants) plus 1,254 subjects from 6 global collaborators. The research as a whole found: How much clinical and demographic metadata was included differed by source and by participant, and the metadata was provided uncurated.

TCRbeta CDR3 regions were amplified from genomic DNA using the immunoSEQ Assay, a bias-controlled multiplex PCR. As for the original processing: The number of nucleated cells in each sample was estimated by amplification of reference gene primers within the assay. To quantify the absolute abundance of each unique TCRbeta CDR3 rearrangement, sequence reads were collapsed and filtered. For each sample, productive Simpson clonality was calculated by taking the square root of Simpson's diversity index across productive rearrangements. TCRdb limited this immuneACCESS table to in-frame rearrangements with V and J called. A share of clones is missing; checked studies link under half to unresolved V genes, and the rest is unexplained. V and J calls and clone size are copied from that table; D and trimming were computed from the DNA. Across this sample there are approximately 220,000 clones, with roughly 80% seen only once. Roughly 7.9% of the sample comes from the top ten.

Whole blood was collected in K2EDTA tubes by collaborating institutions according to the institutions' own protocols. Collaborator samples were shipped for TCRbeta analysis as frozen whole blood, isolated PBMCs, or DNA extracted from either sample type. Inclusive of the bounding cysteine and phenylalanine, the CDR3 is 16 residues long. Only the CDR3 region is kept as DNA, spanning 48 bases read in frame from base 1. The germline V gene (reference sequence) specifies MNHEY as CDR1 and SMNVEV as CDR2. V loses 3 bases, J loses 3 bases, and the germline ends lie 15 bases apart. The chain is encoded by TRBV27 joined to TRBJ2-1; D gene: possibly TRBD1, on 5 matching bases. Input material: peripheral blood. This clonotype was obtained from a woman aged 80 or over with acute or convalescent COVID-19. The bases read TGTGCCAGCAGTTTTTGGGGCAGGGCAAACTACAATGAGCAGTTCTTC. Its protein is CASSFWGRANYNEQFF.